This is a list of T cell receptor beta chains from one sample in a study of shared clonotypes between healthy human individuals. Sequenced by immunoSEQ multiplex PCR; TCRdb stores in-frame clones only, minus some. The top ten hold 1.5% to 2% of the sample, which has around 2,000,000 clones, roughly 91% seen once. The sequenced sample was naive CD8+ T cells from PBMCs. These receptors were obtained from a man aged 18-30 years in good health. Some clones in this sample may be carry-over from other donors' samples. Each CDR3 is given with its conserved first and last residue. D genes are given only for firm matches. Size is stated for part of the rows, as once, few or many counts, or as a class when the clone is expanded.

abundance: -; d_gene: -; v_gene: TRBV16; j_gene: TRBJ1-1; CDR3aa: CASSPGTTEAFF; CDR3nt: TGTGCCAGCAGCCCCGGGACCACTGAAGCTTTCTTT
abundance: -; d_gene: TRBD1; v_gene: TRBV19; j_gene: TRBJ1-5; CDR3aa: CASSPGTGSMGDGPQHF; CDR3nt: TGTGCCAGTAGTCCCGGGACAGGTTCTATGGGAGATGGGCCCCAGCATTTT
abundance: -; d_gene: -; v_gene: TRBV9; j_gene: TRBJ2-7; CDR3aa: CASSVEGRSSYEQYF; CDR3nt: TGTGCCAGCAGCGTAGAGGGACGCAGCTCCTACGAGCAGTACTTC
abundance: -; d_gene: TRBD2; v_gene: TRBV27; j_gene: TRBJ2-1; CDR3aa: CASSPTGLAYNEQFF; CDR3nt: TGTGCCAGCAGTCCAACCGGACTAGCCTACAATGAGCAGTTCTTC
abundance: -; d_gene: -; v_gene: TRBV29-1; j_gene: TRBJ2-2; CDR3aa: CSVVQVTGELFF; CDR3nt: TGCAGCGTTGTACAGGTCACCGGGGAGCTGTTTTTT
abundance: -; d_gene: -; v_gene: TRBV28; j_gene: TRBJ2-5; CDR3aa: CATHQGVLETQYF; CDR3nt: TGTGCCACCCACCAGGGAGTTCTTGAGACCCAGTACTTC
abundance: -; d_gene: TRBD1; v_gene: TRBV19; j_gene: TRBJ2-1; CDR3aa: CASRSAGGLYEQFF; CDR3nt: TGTGCCAGTAGGTCGGCAGGGGGCCTCTATGAGCAGTTCTTC
abundance: -; d_gene: TRBD2; v_gene: TRBV27; j_gene: TRBJ2-2; CDR3aa: CASSDGLARYTGELFF; CDR3nt: TGTGCCAGCAGTGACGGACTAGCGCGCTACACCGGGGAGCTGTTTTTT
abundance: few; d_gene: -; v_gene: TRBV27; j_gene: TRBJ1-5; CDR3aa: CASGVGRGSQPQHF; CDR3nt: TGTGCCAGCGGGGTGGGCAGGGGAAGTCAGCCCCAGCATTTT
abundance: -; d_gene: TRBD1; v_gene: TRBV4-3; j_gene: TRBJ2-4; CDR3aa: CASSPGSAGGFDKNIQYF; CDR3nt: TGCGCCAGCAGTCCCGGGTCGGCAGGGGGTTTTGACAAAAACATTCAGTACTTC
abundance: -; d_gene: TRBD1; v_gene: TRBV4-1; j_gene: TRBJ2-2; CDR3aa: CASSQDRDRGRTGELFF; CDR3nt: TGCGCCAGCAGCCAAGACCGGGACAGGGGGCGCACCGGGGAGCTGTTTTTT
abundance: -; d_gene: TRBD1; v_gene: TRBV28; j_gene: TRBJ1-5; CDR3aa: CASSFWTGGGQPQHF; CDR3nt: TGTGCCAGCAGTTTCTGGACAGGGGGCGGGCAGCCCCAGCATTTT
abundance: -; d_gene: -; v_gene: TRBV19; j_gene: TRBJ2-7; CDR3aa: CASTPDMRGYEQYF; CDR3nt: TGTGCCAGTACCCCAGACATGAGAGGCTACGAGCAGTACTTC
abundance: -; d_gene: -; v_gene: TRBV19; j_gene: TRBJ1-1; CDR3aa: CASSMTRNTEAFF; CDR3nt: TGTGCCAGTAGTATGACACGGAACACTGAAGCTTTCTTT
abundance: once; d_gene: -; v_gene: TRBV7-9; j_gene: TRBJ2-1; CDR3aa: CASSSTQGKTYNEQFF; CDR3nt: TGTGCCAGCAGCTCCACACAGGGTAAAACCTACAATGAGCAGTTCTTC
abundance: -; d_gene: -; v_gene: TRBV29-1; j_gene: TRBJ2-7; CDR3aa: CSVRGPGSYEQYF; CDR3nt: TGCAGCGTCAGAGGCCCGGGCTCCTACGAGCAGTACTTC
abundance: -; d_gene: -; v_gene: TRBV27; j_gene: TRBJ2-2; CDR3aa: CASSFGRTGELFF; CDR3nt: TGTGCCAGCAGTTTCGGCCGCACCGGGGAGCTGTTTTTT
abundance: -; d_gene: TRBD1; v_gene: TRBV4-1; j_gene: TRBJ2-7; CDR3aa: CASSPGIQGDYEQYF; CDR3nt: TGCGCCAGCAGCCCGGGCATTCAGGGGGACTACGAGCAGTACTTC
abundance: -; d_gene: -; v_gene: TRBV25-1; j_gene: TRBJ2-7; CDR3aa: CASSDGTFSYEQYF; CDR3nt: TGTGCCAGCAGTGATGGGACATTCTCCTACGAGCAGTACTTC
abundance: -; d_gene: -; v_gene: TRBV4-3; j_gene: TRBJ1-3; CDR3aa: CASSQGVRPGNTIYF; CDR3nt: TGCGCCAGCAGCCAAGGAGTCAGACCGGGAAACACCATATATTTT
abundance: -; d_gene: TRBD1; v_gene: TRBV19; j_gene: TRBJ1-1; CDR3aa: CASSSGTGTEAFF; CDR3nt: TGTGCCAGTAGTTCCGGGACAGGCACTGAAGCTTTCTTT
abundance: -; d_gene: TRBD1; v_gene: TRBV12-5; j_gene: TRBJ2-5; CDR3aa: CASGQWTGGQQETQYF; CDR3nt: TGTGCTAGTGGCCAATGGACAGGGGGTCAGCAAGAGACCCAGTACTTC
abundance: -; d_gene: -; v_gene: TRBV4-3; j_gene: TRBJ2-2; CDR3aa: CASSQDWSRRLAPNTGELFF; CDR3nt: TGCGCCAGCAGCCAAGATTGGTCACGTAGGTTAGCGCCGAACACCGGGGAGCTGTTTTTT
abundance: -; d_gene: -; v_gene: TRBV25-1; j_gene: TRBJ1-2; CDR3aa: CASSEGGYTF; CDR3nt: TGTGCCAGCAGTGAAGGTGGCTACACCTTC
abundance: -; d_gene: TRBD2; v_gene: TRBV7-3; j_gene: TRBJ2-1; CDR3aa: CASKLEAGPYNEQFF; CDR3nt: TGTGCCAGCAAACTAGAAGCGGGACCTTACAATGAGCAGTTCTTC
abundance: -; d_gene: -; v_gene: TRBV5-1; j_gene: TRBJ1-5; CDR3aa: CASSDSQPQHF; CDR3nt: TGCGCCAGCAGTGACAGTCAGCCCCAGCATTTT
abundance: -; d_gene: -; v_gene: TRBV4-2; j_gene: TRBJ2-7; CDR3aa: CASRPGLRSYEQYF; CDR3nt: TGTGCCAGCAGGCCGGGACTCCGGAGCTACGAGCAGTACTTC
abundance: -; d_gene: -; v_gene: TRBV19; j_gene: TRBJ2-7; CDR3aa: CASSIVAYPPREQYF; CDR3nt: TGTGCCAGTAGTATAGTTGCCTACCCCCCTCGCGAGCAGTACTTC
abundance: -; d_gene: TRBD2; v_gene: TRBV27; j_gene: TRBJ2-2; CDR3aa: CASSLWLAGLGELFF; CDR3nt: TGTGCCAGCAGTTTATGGCTAGCGGGACTCGGGGAGCTGTTTTTT
abundance: -; d_gene: TRBD2; v_gene: TRBV29-1; j_gene: TRBJ2-2; CDR3aa: CSVAGLAGPGELFF; CDR3nt: TGCAGCGTCGCGGGACTAGCGGGACCCGGGGAGCTGTTTTTT
abundance: -; d_gene: TRBD2; v_gene: TRBV5-1; j_gene: TRBJ2-7; CDR3aa: CASSPILSGITYEQYF; CDR3nt: TGCGCCAGCAGCCCCATCCTGAGCGGGATCACCTACGAGCAGTACTTC
abundance: -; d_gene: -; v_gene: TRBV11-2; j_gene: TRBJ2-3; CDR3aa: CASSFEVPTDTQYF; CDR3nt: TGTGCCAGCAGCTTCGAGGTCCCTACAGATACGCAGTATTTT
abundance: -; d_gene: -; v_gene: TRBV12-5; j_gene: TRBJ2-7; CDR3aa: CASGWGDYEQYF; CDR3nt: TGTGCTAGTGGTTGGGGGGACTACGAGCAGTACTTC
abundance: -; d_gene: -; v_gene: TRBV5-8; j_gene: TRBJ1-2; CDR3aa: CASSLRSGYGYTF; CDR3nt: TGTGCCAGCAGCCTAAGGTCCGGCTATGGCTACACCTTT
abundance: -; d_gene: -; v_gene: TRBV27; j_gene: TRBJ1-2; CDR3aa: CASSLSWAGNYGYTF; CDR3nt: TGTGCCAGCAGTTTATCGTGGGCAGGGAACTATGGCTACACCTTC
abundance: -; d_gene: -; v_gene: TRBV4-2; j_gene: TRBJ2-7; CDR3aa: CASSPELGKSYEQYF; CDR3nt: TGTGCCAGCAGCCCCGAGCTTGGAAAAAGCTACGAGCAGTACTTC
abundance: -; d_gene: -; v_gene: TRBV7-9; j_gene: TRBJ2-7; CDR3aa: CASSSVAGSSYEQYF; CDR3nt: TGTGCCAGCAGCTCCGTAGCTGGGAGCTCCTACGAGCAGTACTTC
abundance: -; d_gene: -; v_gene: TRBV7-9; j_gene: TRBJ1-1; CDR3aa: CASSLEGGMNTEAFF; CDR3nt: TGTGCCAGCAGCTTAGAAGGCGGCATGAACACTGAAGCTTTCTTT
abundance: once; d_gene: -; v_gene: TRBV6-5; j_gene: TRBJ2-1; CDR3aa: CASSSRQASYNEQFF; CDR3nt: TGTGCCAGCAGTTCACGGCAGGCCTCCTACAATGAGCAGTTCTTC
abundance: -; d_gene: TRBD1; v_gene: TRBV19; j_gene: TRBJ1-1; CDR3aa: CASSPTGGGTEAFF; CDR3nt: TGTGCCAGTAGCCCGACAGGGGGCGGCACTGAAGCTTTCTTT
abundance: -; d_gene: -; v_gene: TRBV7-3; j_gene: TRBJ2-3; CDR3aa: CASSFAGPTDTQYF; CDR3nt: TGTGCCAGCAGCTTTGCGGGGCCCACAGATACGCAGTATTTT
abundance: -; d_gene: -; v_gene: TRBV5-1; j_gene: TRBJ2-3; CDR3aa: CASSLGQSVTDTQYF; CDR3nt: TGCGCCAGCAGCTTGGGCCAGAGTGTCACAGATACGCAGTATTTT
abundance: -; d_gene: -; v_gene: TRBV13; j_gene: TRBJ2-1; CDR3aa: CASSFAGDLYNEQFF; CDR3nt: TGTGCCAGCAGCTTCGCTGGAGATCTGTACAATGAGCAGTTCTTC
abundance: -; d_gene: -; v_gene: TRBV10-1; j_gene: TRBJ2-7; CDR3aa: CASSTGSSYEQYF; CDR3nt: TGCGCCAGCAGTACCGGGTCCTCCTACGAGCAGTACTTC
abundance: -; d_gene: -; v_gene: TRBV7-3; j_gene: TRBJ1-2; CDR3aa: CASSLLRGKVNYGYTF; CDR3nt: TGTGCCAGCAGCTTACTAAGGGGAAAGGTTAACTATGGCTACACCTTC
abundance: once; d_gene: -; v_gene: TRBV7-8; j_gene: TRBJ2-1; CDR3aa: CASSSLRGSYNEQFF; CDR3nt: TGTGCCAGCAGCTCTCTCCGGGGCTCCTACAATGAGCAGTTCTTC
abundance: -; d_gene: -; v_gene: TRBV7-5; j_gene: TRBJ2-7; CDR3aa: CARSLGGLAGVYEQYF; CDR3nt: TGTGCCAGAAGCTTAGGGGGACTAGCGGGAGTTTACGAGCAGTACTTC
abundance: once; d_gene: TRBD1; v_gene: TRBV7-9; j_gene: TRBJ1-2; CDR3aa: CASSPGGTGYGYTF; CDR3nt: TGTGCCAGCAGCCCAGGGGGCACGGGCTATGGCTACACCTTC
abundance: -; d_gene: TRBD1; v_gene: TRBV28; j_gene: TRBJ2-7; CDR3aa: CASSLLGGPGEQYF; CDR3nt: TGTGCCAGCAGTTTGTTAGGGGGCCCGGGCGAGCAGTACTTC
abundance: -; d_gene: -; v_gene: TRBV5-8; j_gene: TRBJ2-5; CDR3aa: CASSSDEPRPYF; CDR3nt: TGTGCCAGCAGCTCCGACGAGCCACGACCTTACTTC
abundance: -; d_gene: -; v_gene: TRBV28; j_gene: TRBJ2-7; CDR3aa: CASRPRGARYEQYF; CDR3nt: TGTGCCAGCAGGCCCCGAGGGGCGCGCTACGAGCAGTACTTC
abundance: -; d_gene: TRBD2; v_gene: TRBV27; j_gene: TRBJ2-7; CDR3aa: CASWVAGGASPSEQYF; CDR3nt: TGTGCCAGTTGGGTAGCGGGAGGGGCATCACCCAGCGAGCAGTACTTC